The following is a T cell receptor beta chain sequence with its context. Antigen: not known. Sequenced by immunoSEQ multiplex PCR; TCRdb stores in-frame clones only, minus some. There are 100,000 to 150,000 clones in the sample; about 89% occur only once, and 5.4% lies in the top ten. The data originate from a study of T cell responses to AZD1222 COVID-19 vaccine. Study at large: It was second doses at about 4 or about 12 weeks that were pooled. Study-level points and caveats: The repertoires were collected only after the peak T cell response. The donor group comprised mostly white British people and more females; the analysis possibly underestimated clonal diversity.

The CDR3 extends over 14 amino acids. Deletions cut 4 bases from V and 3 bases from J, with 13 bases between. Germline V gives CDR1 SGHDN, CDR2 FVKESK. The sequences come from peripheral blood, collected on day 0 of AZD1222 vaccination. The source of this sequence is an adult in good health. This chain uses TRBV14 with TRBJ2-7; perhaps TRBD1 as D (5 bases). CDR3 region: CASSRQGRNYEQYF. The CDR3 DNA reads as TGTGCCAGCAGCCGCCAGGGAAGGAACTACGAGCAGTACTTC.